Below, 2 T cell receptor beta chains from the same sample are listed, as sequenced in a study of T cells in localized non-small cell lung cancer. Sequencing used immunoSEQ multiplex PCR; TCRdb keeps in-frame clones, though not all of them. This sample has about a thousand clones, with around a fifth found just once. The sequencing here drew on normal lung tissue next to the tumor, taken before any cancer treatment. These receptors all stem from a male donor at least 60 years old with stage III lung adenocarcinoma.

This clone came up a few times. The V call is TRBV6-8, the J call TRBJ1-1; no firm D call. Deletions cut 6 bases from V and 0 bases from J, with 17 bases between. CDR1 is MNHGY, CDR2 SAAAGT, per germline. The CDR3 consists of 16 residues. CDR3 in amino acids: CASRRLEASMNTEAFF. The CDR3 bases are TGTGCCAGCAGACGCCTGGAAGCGTCTATGAACACTGAAGCTTTCTTT.

The chain links TRBV19 to TRBJ2-7; 10 bases agree with TRBD2. Germline CDR1 is LNHDA and CDR2 is SQIVND (reference sequence). CDR3 length: 16 amino acids. The J segment lost 3 bases and the V segment lost 3 bases, leaving 8 bases of the junction unmatched. The CDR3 reads CASSMGPASGSYEQYF. The DNA for the CDR3 is TGTGCCAGTAGTATGGGCCCCGCTAGCGGGAGCTACGAGCAGTACTTC.